This T cell receptor beta chain appears in the sequencing data of a study of control samples from healthy donors and cancer patients. Trimming left V 0 bases short and J 1 base short, with 10 bases between. Germline lookup yields CDR1 SGDLS and CDR2 YYNGEE. The CDR3 has 15 residues. Here immunoSEQ multiplex PCR was the method, and the copy in TCRdb shows in-frame clones only, minus some. This table has around 70,000 clones, about 94% appearing once. The sample taken for sequencing was blood. This TCR derives from a woman in her 30s in good health. V and J are TRBV9 and TRBJ1-1; no firm D call. CDR3 residues: CASSVVDSWNTEAFF. CDR3 DNA: TGTGCCAGCAGCGTAGTGGACTCCTGGAACACTGAAGCTTTCTTT.